A single sample gave rise to the 9 T cell receptor beta chains below, sequenced in a study of cytomegalovirus exposure and HLA in healthy donors. 60 Vbeta and 13 Jbeta primers were used in PCR. Assay used: immunoSEQ multiplex PCR; TCRdb lists only in-frame clones, some missing. The profile shows roughly 100,000 clones, 63% of them singletons. The sequencing input was PBMCs. The receptors originated from a human donor in good health.

This clone was observed a handful of times. The chain links TRBV27 to TRBJ1-5; D possibly corresponds to TRBD1 (5 bases). V was clipped by 3 bases and J by 4 bases, with 10 bases between them. This CDR3 region has 14 residues. CDR1 and CDR2 from the germline V gene are MNHEY and SMNVEV (reference sequence). Written as DNA, the CDR3 is TGTGCCAGCAGTTTTCGGGGGAGAAATCAGCCCCAGCATTTT. Its translation: CASSFRGRNQPQHF.

The gene calls are TRBV7-9 and TRBJ2-3; TRBD2 matches at 8 bases. V lost 2 bases to trimming and J lost 5 bases; unmatched junction nucleotides: 6. The CDR3 totals 15 residues. Germline V gene sequence: CDR1 SEHNR, CDR2 FQNEAQ (reference sequence). CDR3 residues: CASSLSGSFIDTQYF. The CDR3 DNA is TGTGCCAGCAGCTTAAGCGGGAGTTTTATAGATACGCAGTATTTT.

The chain joins TRBV30 to TRBJ1-2, with no clear D. The germline V gene encodes CDR1 GTSNPN and CDR2 SVGIG (reference sequence). The CDR3 has 16 amino acids. Trimming removed 0 bases from V and 6 bases from J, with 20 bases in between. CDR3: CAWSVPLGESEDGYTF. DNA for the CDR3: TGTGCCTGGAGTGTTCCTTTGGGCGAGTCGGAGGATGGCTACACCTTC.

This clone has more than one count but fewer than ten. The chain combines TRBV5-1 with TRBJ2-5, with D possibly TRBD1 on 5 matching bases. The germline gives CDR1 SGHRS, CDR2 YFSETQ. The V end was cut by 0 bases, the J end by 2 bases, with 8 bases between. This CDR3 is built from 14 residues. The DNA for the CDR3 is TGCGCCAGCAGCTTGGTCCCAGGGCAAGAGACCCAGTACTTC. Protein: CASSLVPGQETQYF.

This clone was detected a few times. V gene TRBV6-1 combines with J gene TRBJ2-6; D unclear. The CDR3 extends over 17 amino acids. Germline V lookup: CDR1 MNHNS, CDR2 SASEGT. Trimming removed 2 bases from V and 1 base from J, with 12 bases in between. CDR3 bases: TGTGCCAGCAGTGAAATTCGGTATGGTTCTGGGGCCAACGTCCTGACTTTC. Translation: CASSEIRYGSGANVLTF.

The rearrangement uses TRBV6-6 and TRBJ2-7, with D possibly matching TRBD2 (5 bases). V was trimmed by 8 bases and J by 4 bases, leaving 12 bases between them. Germline CDR1 reads MNHNY; CDR2 reads SVGAGI (reference sequence). The CDR3 totals 12 residues. The CDR3 nucleotides are TGTGCCAGCTCTCCTAGCACATACGAGCAGTACTTC. It codes for CASSPSTYEQYF.

This clone was recorded a few times. The chain has TRBV28 and TRBJ2-3; 7 bases map to TRBD2. The CDR3 contains 14 residues. With V trimmed by 4 bases and J by 4 bases, 5 bases remained unmatched. Per the germline V gene, CDR1 is MDHEN and CDR2 is SYDVKM. The CDR3 is CASSSGTKSDTQYF. CDR3 sequence (DNA): TGTGCCAGCAGTTCCGGGACTAAATCAGATACGCAGTATTTT. The full variable domain, rest sourced from reference TRBV28 and TRBJ2-3, is DVKVTQSSRYLVKRTGEKVFLECVQDMDHENMFWYRQDPGLGLRLIYFSYDVKMKEKGDIPEGYSVSREKKERFSLILESASTNQTSMYLCASSSGTKSDTQYFGPGTRLTVL.

This chain links TRBV7-6 with TRBJ1-2; D is uncertain. The CDR3 is 13 residues long. Germline V gene lookup returns CDR1 SGHVS and CDR2 FNYEAQ. Trimming shortened V by 1 base and J by 5 bases, and 8 bases separated the two germline ends. Written as DNA, the CDR3 is TGTGCCAGCAGCTTAGATTATAGTTATGGCTACACCTTC. Its protein is CASSLDYSYGYTF.

The chain joins TRBV5-1 to TRBJ2-3; TRBD1 matches 7 bases. Per germline, CDR1 SGHRS and CDR2 YFSETQ. V lost 2 bases to trimming and J lost 4 bases; unmatched junction nucleotides: 10. The CDR3 has 16 amino acids. For the CDR3, the DNA is TGCGCCAGCAGCTTATATAGGGGGCGCTCCCCAGATACGCAGTATTTT. It is translated as CASSLYRGRSPDTQYF.